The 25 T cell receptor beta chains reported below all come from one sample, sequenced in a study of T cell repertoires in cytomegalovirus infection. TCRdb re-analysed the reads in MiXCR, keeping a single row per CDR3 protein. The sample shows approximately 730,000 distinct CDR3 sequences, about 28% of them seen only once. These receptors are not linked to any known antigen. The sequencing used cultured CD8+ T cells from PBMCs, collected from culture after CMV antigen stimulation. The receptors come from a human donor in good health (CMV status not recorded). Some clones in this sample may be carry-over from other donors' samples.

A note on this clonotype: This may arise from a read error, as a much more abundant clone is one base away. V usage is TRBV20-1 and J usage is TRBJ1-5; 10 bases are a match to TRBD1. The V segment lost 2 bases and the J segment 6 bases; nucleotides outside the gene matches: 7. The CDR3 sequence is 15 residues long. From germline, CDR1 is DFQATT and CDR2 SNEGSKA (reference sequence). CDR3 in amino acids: CSARHRTGGSQPQHF. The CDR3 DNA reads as TGCAGTGCTAGACATAGGACAGGGGGTAGTCAGCCCCAGCATTTT.

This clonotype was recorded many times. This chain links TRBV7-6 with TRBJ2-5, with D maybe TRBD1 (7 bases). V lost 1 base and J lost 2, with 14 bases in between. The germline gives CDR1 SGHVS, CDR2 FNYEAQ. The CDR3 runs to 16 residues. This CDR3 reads CASSLEGGTDQETQYF. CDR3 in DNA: TGTGCCAGCAGCTTAGAAGGCGGGACAGATCAAGAGACCCAGTACTTC.

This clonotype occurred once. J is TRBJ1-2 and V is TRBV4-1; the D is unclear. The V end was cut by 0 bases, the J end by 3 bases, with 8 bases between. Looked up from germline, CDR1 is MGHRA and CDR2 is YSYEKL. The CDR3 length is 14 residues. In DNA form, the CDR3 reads TGCGCCAGCAGCCAAGATGTTCAGTACTATGGCTACACCTTC. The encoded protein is CASSQDVQYYGYTF.

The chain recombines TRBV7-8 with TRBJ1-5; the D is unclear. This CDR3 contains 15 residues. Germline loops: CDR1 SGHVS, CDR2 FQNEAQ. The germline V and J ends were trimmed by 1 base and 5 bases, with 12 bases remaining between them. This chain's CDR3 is CASSLEGGPDQPQHF. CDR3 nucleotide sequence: TGTGCCAGCAGCTTAGAAGGAGGGCCCGATCAGCCCCAGCATTTT. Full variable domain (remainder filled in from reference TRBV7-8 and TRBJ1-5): GAGVSQSPRYKVAKRGQDVALRCDPISGHVSLFWYQQALGQGPEFLTYFQNEAQLDKSGLPSDRFFAERPEGSVSTLKIQRTQQEDSAVYLCASSLEGGPDQPQHFGDGTRLSIL.

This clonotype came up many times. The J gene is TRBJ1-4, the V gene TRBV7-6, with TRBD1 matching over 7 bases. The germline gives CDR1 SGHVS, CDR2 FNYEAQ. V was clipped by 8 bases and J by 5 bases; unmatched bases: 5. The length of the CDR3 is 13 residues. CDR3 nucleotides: TGTGCCAGCCAAGGGGGCAGGAATGAAAAACTGTTTTTT. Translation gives CASQGGRNEKLFF.

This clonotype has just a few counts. Here the CDR3 reads CASSPPLTGGNYGYTF. In DNA form, the CDR3 reads TGTGCCAGCAGCCCCCCCCTGACAGGAGGGAACTATGGCTACACCTTC. The chain combines TRBV6-6 with TRBJ1-2; perhaps TRBD1 as D (6 bases). The CDR3 contains 16 residues. Germline V gives CDR1 MNHNY, CDR2 SVGAGI (reference sequence). Trimming removed 6 bases from V and 2 bases from J, with 19 bases in between.

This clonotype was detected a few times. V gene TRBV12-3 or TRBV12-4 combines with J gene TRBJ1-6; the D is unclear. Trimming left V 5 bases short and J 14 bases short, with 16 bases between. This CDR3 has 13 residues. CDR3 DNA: TGTGCCAGCAGTGACGGACGCCCGTTAACCCTCCACTTT. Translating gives CASSDGRPLTLHF.

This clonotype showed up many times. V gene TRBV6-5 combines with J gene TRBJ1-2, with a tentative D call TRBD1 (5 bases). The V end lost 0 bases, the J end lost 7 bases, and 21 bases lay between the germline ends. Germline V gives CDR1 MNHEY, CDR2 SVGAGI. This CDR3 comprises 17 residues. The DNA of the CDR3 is TGTGCCAGCAGTTACTCGAGGGGACGGATCGAATATTTTGGCTACACCTTC. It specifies CASSYSRGRIEYFGYTF.

CDR3 region: CASSDFDSNSPLHF. The CDR3 DNA sequence: TGTGCCAGCAGTGATTTTGACTCTAATTCACCCCTCCACTTT. The rearrangement joins TRBV6-1 to TRBJ1-6, with unresolved D. V lost 3 bases, J lost 6 bases, and 9 bases lay in between. The CDR3 covers 14 residues. The germline CDR1 and CDR2 sequences are MNHNS and SASEGT.

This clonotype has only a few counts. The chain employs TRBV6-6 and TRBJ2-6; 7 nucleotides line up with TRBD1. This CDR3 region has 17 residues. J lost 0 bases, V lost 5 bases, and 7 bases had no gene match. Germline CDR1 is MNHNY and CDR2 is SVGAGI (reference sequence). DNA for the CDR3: TGTGCCAGCAGTCTTGGACAGGTGGGCTCTGGGGCCAACGTCCTGACTTTC. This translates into CASSLGQVGSGANVLTF.

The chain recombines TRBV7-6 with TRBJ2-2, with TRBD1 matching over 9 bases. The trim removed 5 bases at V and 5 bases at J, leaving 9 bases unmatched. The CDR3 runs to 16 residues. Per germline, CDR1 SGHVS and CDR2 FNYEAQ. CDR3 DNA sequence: TGTGCCAGCAGCCACCGACAGGGGGTTGAAACCGGGGAGCTGTTTTTT. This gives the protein CASSHRQGVETGELFF. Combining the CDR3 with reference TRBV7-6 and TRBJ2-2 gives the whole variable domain GAGVSQSPRYKVTKRGQDVALRCDPISGHVSLYWYRQALGQGPEFLTYFNYEAQQDKSGLPNDRFSAERPEGSISTLTIQRTEQRDSAMYRCASSHRQGVETGELFFGEGSRLTVL.

CDR3 coding DNA: TGTGCCAGTACTCCCGCCAGGGCAGGAGGGAGCGATTATGGCTACACCTTC. Its protein product is CASTPARAGGSDYGYTF. The chain carries TRBV28 and TRBJ1-2; D is perhaps TRBD1 (5 bases). The CDR3 has 17 residues. The germline gives CDR1 MDHEN, CDR2 SYDVKM. Trimming removed 9 bases from V and 5 bases from J, with 28 bases in between.

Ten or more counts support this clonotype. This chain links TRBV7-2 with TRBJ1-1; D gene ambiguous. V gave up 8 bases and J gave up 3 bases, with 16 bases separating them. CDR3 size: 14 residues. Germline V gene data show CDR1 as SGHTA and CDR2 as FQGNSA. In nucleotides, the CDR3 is TGTGCCAGCGTCCCCCACGGGCTACACACTGAAGCTTTCTTT. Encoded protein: CASVPHGLHTEAFF.

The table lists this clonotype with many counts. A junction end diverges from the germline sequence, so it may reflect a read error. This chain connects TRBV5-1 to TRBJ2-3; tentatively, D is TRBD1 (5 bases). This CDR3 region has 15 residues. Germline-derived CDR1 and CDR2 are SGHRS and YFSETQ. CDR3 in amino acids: CASSLEGVSTDTQYF. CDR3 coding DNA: TGTGCCAGCAGTTTAGAAGGGGTCAGCACAGATACGCAGTATTTT.

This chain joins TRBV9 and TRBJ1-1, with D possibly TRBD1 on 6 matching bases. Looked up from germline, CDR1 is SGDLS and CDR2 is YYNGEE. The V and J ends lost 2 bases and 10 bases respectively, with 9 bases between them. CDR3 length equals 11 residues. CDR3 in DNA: TGTGCCAGCAGCGTTATCAGGGGAGCTTTCTTT. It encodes CASSVIRGAFF.

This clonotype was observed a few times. The CDR3 bases are TGTGCCAGCAGTTGGGCCAGCGAGCAGTACGTC. Amino acid sequence: CASSWASEQYV. This chain links TRBV6-2 or TRBV6-3 with TRBJ2-7; D call uncertain. V was cut by 4 bases and J by 6 bases, with 7 bases left in between. This CDR3 has 11 residues. Germline lookup yields CDR1 MNHEY and CDR2 SVGEGT.

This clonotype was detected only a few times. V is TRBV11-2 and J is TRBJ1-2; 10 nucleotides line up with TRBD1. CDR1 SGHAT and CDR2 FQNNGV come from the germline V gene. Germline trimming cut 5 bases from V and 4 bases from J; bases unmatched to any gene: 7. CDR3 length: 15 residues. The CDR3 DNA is TGTGCCAGCAGCGTCGGACAGGGGGTGGGCTATGGCTACACCTTC. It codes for CASSVGQGVGYGYTF.

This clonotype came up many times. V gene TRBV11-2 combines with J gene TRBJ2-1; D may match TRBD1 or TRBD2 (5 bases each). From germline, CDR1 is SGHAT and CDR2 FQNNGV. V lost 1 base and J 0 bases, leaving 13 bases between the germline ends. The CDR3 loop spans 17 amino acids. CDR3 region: CASSLAPGRSSYNEQFF. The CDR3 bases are TGTGCCAGCAGCTTAGCCCCGGGACGGAGCTCCTACAATGAGCAGTTCTTC.

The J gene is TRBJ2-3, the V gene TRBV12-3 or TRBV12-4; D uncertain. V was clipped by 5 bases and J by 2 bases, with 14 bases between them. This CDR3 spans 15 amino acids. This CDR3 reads CASSLLVGPTDTQYF. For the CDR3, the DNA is TGTGCCAGCAGTCTGCTGGTTGGCCCCACAGATACGCAGTATTTT.

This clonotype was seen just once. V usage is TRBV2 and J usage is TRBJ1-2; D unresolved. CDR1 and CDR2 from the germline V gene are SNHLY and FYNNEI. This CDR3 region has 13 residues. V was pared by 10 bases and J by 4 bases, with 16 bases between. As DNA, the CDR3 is TGTGCCATCAAAAAGCAGGTCACCTATGGCTACACCTTC. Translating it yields CAIKKQVTYGYTF.

The CDR3 loop is CASRDRGTNTGELFF. The CDR3 DNA reads TGTGCCAGCAGAGACAGGGGGACGAACACCGGGGAGCTGTTTTTT. This chain connects TRBV7-8 to TRBJ2-2, with 9 positions matching TRBD1. Unmatched junction bases numbered 2, after V lost 6 bases and J lost 0 bases. Germline lookup yields CDR1 SGHVS and CDR2 FQNEAQ. The CDR3 length is 15 residues. The entire variable domain, with the rest obtained from reference TRBV7-8 and TRBJ2-2, is as follows: GAGVSQSPRYKVAKRGQDVALRCDPISGHVSLFWYQQALGQGPEFLTYFQNEAQLDKSGLPSDRFFAERPEGSVSTLKIQRTQQEDSAVYLCASRDRGTNTGELFFGEGSRLTVL.

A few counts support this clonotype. CDR3 bases: TGTGCCAGCAGTTACGGACAGGAAGAGACCCAGTACTTC. The encoded protein is CASSYGQEETQYF. The chain recombines TRBV6-2 or TRBV6-3 with TRBJ2-5; 7 bases align to TRBD1. J lost 3 bases, V lost 2 bases, and 0 bases had no gene match. Germline loops: CDR1 MNHEY, CDR2 SVGEGT. This CDR3 is built from 13 residues.

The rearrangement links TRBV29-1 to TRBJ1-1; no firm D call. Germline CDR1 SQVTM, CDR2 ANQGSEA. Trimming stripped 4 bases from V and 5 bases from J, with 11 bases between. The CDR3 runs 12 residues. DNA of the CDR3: TGCAGCGTTGTTGAGGGCTCGACTGAAGCTTTCTTT. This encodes CSVVEGSTEAFF.

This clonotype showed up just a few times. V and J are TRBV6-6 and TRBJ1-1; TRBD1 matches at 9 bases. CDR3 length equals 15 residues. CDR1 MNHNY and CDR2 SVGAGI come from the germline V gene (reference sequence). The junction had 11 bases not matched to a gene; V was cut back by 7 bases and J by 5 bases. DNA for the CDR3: TGTGCCAGCATCAAACCGACAGGGGGAAAGACTGAAGCTTTCTTT. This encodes CASIKPTGGKTEAFF.

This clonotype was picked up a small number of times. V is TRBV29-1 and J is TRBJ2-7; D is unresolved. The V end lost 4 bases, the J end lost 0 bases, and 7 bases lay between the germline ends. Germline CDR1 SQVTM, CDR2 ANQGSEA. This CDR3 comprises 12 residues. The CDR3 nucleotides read TGCAGCGTTGTAGGCAGCTCCTACGAGCAGTACTTC. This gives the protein CSVVGSSYEQYF.